Each of the 9 T cell receptor beta chains below was sequenced from the same sample in a study of CD8 T cells in Susac syndrome. RNA in amounts of 0.5 to 1 ug was reverse transcribed with random hexamers. TCRdb passed the immunoSEQ multiplex PCR reads through MiXCR, listing each CDR3 protein once. The data contain roughly 140,000 distinct CDR3 sequences, around 95% of them singletons. Source material: CD4+ T cells from PBMCs. The receptors stem from a human donor with Susac syndrome.

This sequence joins TRBV12-3 or TRBV12-4 and TRBJ2-3; D assignment may be TRBD1 or TRBD2 (6 bases each). The germline V and J ends were trimmed by 5 bases and 3 bases, with 12 bases remaining between them. The CDR3 has 14 residues. The CDR3 region is CASSRGQGTDTQYF. Here the CDR3 DNA reads TGTGCCAGCAGTCGGGGGCAGGGAACAGATACGCAGTATTTT.

The V gene is TRBV5-1, the J gene TRBJ1-2; D call uncertain. V lost 1 base, J lost 5 bases, and 12 bases lay in between. The germline V gene has CDR1 SGHRS and CDR2 YFSETQ. CDR3 length equals 14 residues. CDR3 amino acids: CASSLTAGLYGYTF. The CDR3 DNA follows: TGCGCCAGCAGCTTGACGGCAGGATTATATGGCTACACCTTC.

This clonotype was seen once. The chain uses TRBV5-4 and TRBJ1-4; D remains ambiguous. The CDR3 is 12 amino acids. V gave up 3 bases and J gave up 8 bases, with 8 bases separating them. Germline lookup yields CDR1 SGHNT and CDR2 YYREEE (reference sequence). The CDR3 sequence is CASSYLGEKLFF. The CDR3 bases are TGTGCCAGCAGCTACCTAGGAGAAAAACTGTTTTTT.

The chain combines TRBV6-6 with TRBJ2-3; TRBD1 matches 8 bases. This CDR3 has 14 amino acids. In germline, CDR1 is MNHNY, CDR2 SVGAGI (reference sequence). The V gene end was trimmed by 5 bases and the J gene end by 0 bases; junction bases not matched to a gene: 1. CDR3 protein: CASSRDRSTDTQYF. For the CDR3, the DNA is TGTGCCAGCAGTAGGGACAGGAGCACAGATACGCAGTATTTT.

This chain links TRBV29-1 with TRBJ2-7, with 8 nucleotides matching TRBD1. The CDR3 spans 13 residues. CDR1 and CDR2 from the germline V gene are SQVTM and ANQGSEA. The ends lost 4 bases at V and 5 bases at J; junction bases unmatched: 7. The CDR3: CSVGIIQGDEQYF. The CDR3 nucleotides read TGCAGCGTTGGGATAATACAGGGGGACGAGCAGTACTTC.

The genes are TRBV29-1 and TRBJ2-5; D perhaps matches TRBD1 (5 bases). V lost 6 bases to trimming and J lost 3 bases, with 8 bases between them. There are 11 residues in the CDR3. Germline V gives CDR1 SQVTM, CDR2 ANQGSEA. The CDR3 region has the DNA TGCAGCGTCGACAGTGAAGAGACCCAGTACTTC. It yields the protein CSVDSEETQYF. Based on the CDR3 plus reference TRBV29-1 and TRBJ2-5, the full variable domain is SAVISQKPSRDICQRGTSLTIQCQVDSQVTMMFWYRQQPGQSLTLIATANQGSEATYESGFVIDKFPISRPNLTFSTLTVSNMSPEDSSIYLCSVDSEETQYFGPGTRLLVL.

V usage is TRBV9 and J usage is TRBJ1-4; weak D call: TRBD1 (5 bases). Per germline, CDR1 SGDLS and CDR2 YYNGEE. Trimming took off 0 bases at V and 4 bases at J, with 10 bases between the two ends. The CDR3 consists of 15 residues. This CDR3 reads CASSVEWGGNEKLFF. DNA for the CDR3: TGTGCCAGCAGCGTAGAATGGGGGGGTAATGAAAAACTGTTTTTT.

Here the CDR3 reads CASSSLQDQPQHF. The CDR3 nucleotides read TGCGCCAGCAGTTCCTTACAGGATCAGCCCCAGCATTTT. The chain carries TRBV23-1 and TRBJ1-5; D perhaps matches TRBD1 (5 bases). TRBV23-1 falls under the ORF class, with uncertain function. This CDR3 region has 13 residues. With 5 bases removed from V and 5 bases from J, the gap between germline ends came to 10 bases.

The chain employs TRBV29-1 and TRBJ1-1, with TRBD1 as a possible D gene (5 bases). This CDR3 comprises 11 residues. CDR1 SQVTM and CDR2 ANQGSEA come from the germline V gene. The V end lost 7 bases, the J end lost 6 bases, and 12 bases lay between the germline ends. The CDR3 region is CSGSWGSEAFF. CDR3 sequence (DNA): TGCAGCGGGAGCTGGGGCTCTGAAGCTTTCTTT.